The rows below give T cell receptor beta chains drawn from one sample of a study of OX40 agonist ivuxolimab in advanced cancers. The protocol was immunoSEQ multiplex PCR, while the TCRdb copy is restricted to in-frame clones and leaves out a portion. The table records just under 100,000 clones, approximately 94% of them present only once. The sequencing used CD4+ or CD8+ T cells sorted from blood, collected in a trial of the OX40 agonist ivuxolimab. The source of these receptors is an adult with an advanced solid tumor such as melanoma, head and neck, liver or kidney cancer. Each CDR3 is given with its conserved first and last residue. D genes are given only for firm matches. Not all rows give a size; the values are once, few, many and, for expanded clones, a class.

>TRBD2|TRBJ2-1|NA|TRBV27
TGTGCCAGCAGTCGGACTAGCGGGAGGGGTGAGCAGTTCTTC
CASSRTSGRGEQFF
>NA|TRBJ1-6|NA|TRBV6-5
TGTGCCAGCAGTTACTCTGACGGAGAGAGACCCCTCCACTTT
CASSYSDGERPLHF
>NA|TRBJ1-4|NA|TRBV6-5
TGTGCCAGCAGTTACTCCCGGGGGGCTACTAATGAAAAACTGTTTTTT
CASSYSRGATNEKLFF
>NA|TRBJ2-1|NA|TRBV4-3
TGCGCCAGCAGCCAAGACCAGGCGGGGTACAATGAGCAGTTCTTC
CASSQDQAGYNEQFF
>NA|TRBJ2-5|NA|TRBV11-2
TGTGCCAGCAGCTCCTTGGGGGGAGCGGGTTCACAAGAGACCCAGTACTTC
CASSSLGGAGSQETQYF
>TRBD2|TRBJ2-1|NA|TRBV4-3
TGCGCCAGCAGCCTAGCGGGGGGGCAGAGCAATGAGCAGTTCTTC
CASSLAGGQSNEQFF
>TRBD2|TRBJ2-7|NA|TRBV9
TGTGCCAGCAGCTCGTCCGGGACTAGCGCCTACGAGCAGTACTTC
CASSSSGTSAYEQYF
>TRBD1|TRBJ1-5|NA|TRBV7-9
TGTGCCAGCAGCGCACAGGGGAGTGTCCAGCCCCAGCATTTT
CASSAQGSVQPQHF
>NA|TRBJ2-1|once|TRBV6-5
TGTGCCAGCAGCGGATATAACAATGAGCAGTTCTTC
CASSGYNNEQFF
>TRBD2|TRBJ2-5|NA|TRBV15
TGTGCCACCAGGCCTAGCGGGAGGGGGGAGACCCAGTACTTC
CATRPSGRGETQYF
>NA|TRBJ2-2|NA|TRBV6-5
TGTGCCAGCCGAAGGGGGTTTACCGGGGAGCTGTTTTTT
CASRRGFTGELFF
>NA|TRBJ2-6|NA|TRBV19
TGTGCCAGTAGTATAACAGGGTCCGCTGGGGCCAACGTCCTGACTTTC
CASSITGSAGANVLTF
>NA|TRBJ2-2|NA|TRBV6-1
TGTGCCAGCAGTGAAAGATTGGGTTTTATGGACACCGGGGAGCTGTTTTTT
CASSERLGFMDTGELFF
>NA|TRBJ1-1|NA|TRBV20-1
TGCAGTGCTTCCGCGGACACTGAAGCTTTCTTT
CSASADTEAFF
>NA|TRBJ2-1|NA|TRBV28
TGTGCCAGCAGTCTAGTGGGGACCCAGGGCAATGAGCAGTTCTTC
CASSLVGTQGNEQFF
>TRBD1|TRBJ1-2|NA|TRBV5-6
TGTGCCAGCAGCGAAGACAGGGGCTATGGCTACACCTTC
CASSEDRGYGYTF
>TRBD2|TRBJ2-3|NA|TRBV18
TGTGCCAGCTCGCGGCCTAGCGGGAGCCCGACGACAGATACGCAGTATTTT
CASSRPSGSPTTDTQYF
>NA|TRBJ1-2|NA|TRBV28
TGTGCCACCACAGCTAACTATGGCTACACCTTC
CATTANYGYTF
>TRBD1|TRBJ2-3|NA|TRBV7-6
TGTGCCAGCAGCTCGGTTAGGGGGCTGGCAGATACGCAGTATTTT
CASSSVRGLADTQYF
>NA|TRBJ2-7|NA|TRBV7-2
TGTGCCAGCAGCTTGTTACTAGTCTCCTACGAGCAGTACTTC
CASSLLLVSYEQYF
>NA|TRBJ1-1|NA|TRBV19
TGTGCCAGTAGTACCGACGGACGTAGGAACACTGAAGCTTTCTTT
CASSTDGRRNTEAFF
>NA|TRBJ1-2|NA|TRBV6-5
TGTGCCAGCAGCAGGACAACTAACTATGGCTACACCTTC
CASSRTTNYGYTF
>NA|TRBJ2-2|NA|TRBV5-1
TGCGCCAGCAGCTCCCTCAAAGCGGTTATAGACACCTGGGAGCTGTTTTTT
CASSSLKAVIDTWELFF
>TRBD1|TRBJ1-2|once|TRBV18
TGTGCCAGCTCACCACCGACGGGGACAGGATGCTTC
CASSPPTGTGCF
>NA|TRBJ1-3|NA|TRBV7-2
TGTGCCAGCAGCTTAGGAGCAGGGCCAGGAAACACCATATATTTT
CASSLGAGPGNTIYF
>NA|TRBJ2-1|NA|TRBV6-5
TGTGCCAGCAGTTACGGGCCTTCCTACAATGAGCAGTTCTTC
CASSYGPSYNEQFF
>NA|TRBJ1-6|NA|TRBV5-1
TGCGCCAGCAGCTTGGAGGCAGGGGTGGATATCCACTTT
CASSLEAGVDIHF
>TRBD1|TRBJ2-2|NA|TRBV28
TGTGCCAGCAGTTCGGACCGGACAGGGCTTATTTTCACCGGGGAGCTGTTTTTT
CASSSDRTGLIFTGELFF
>TRBD1|TRBJ1-2|NA|TRBV7-2
TGTGCCAGCAGAAAGACAGGGAGTGGCTACACCTTC
CASRKTGSGYTF
>TRBD2|TRBJ2-3|NA|TRBV18
TGTGCCAGCTCATCGAGACTAGCGGGGGATTCAGATACGCAGTATTTT
CASSSRLAGDSDTQYF
>TRBD2|TRBJ2-7|NA|TRBV10-3
TGTGCCATCAGAATGGGACTAGCGGGGGGGGAATCCTACGAGCAGTACTTC
CAIRMGLAGGESYEQYF
>TRBD1|TRBJ1-6|NA|TRBV9
TGTGCCAGCAGCGACCGACAGGGAGGTAATTCACCCCTCCACTTT
CASSDRQGGNSPLHF
>TRBD2|TRBJ2-1|NA|TRBV19
TGTGCCAGTAGTATAGTTCTAGCGGGAGGGCCGGAGCAGTTCTTC
CASSIVLAGGPEQFF